One T cell receptor (beta chain) is described in this entry. The antigen remains undetermined. CDR3 length equals 22 residues. The V end was cut by 2 bases, the J end by 8 bases, with 39 bases between. Per the germline V gene, CDR1 is SNHLY and CDR2 is FYNNEI. This specimen belongs to a study of shared clonotypes between healthy human individuals. Across the study: Used for every donor were three CD4 naive, three CD4 memory, two CD8 naive and one CD8 memory plate.

Study-level findings and limits: Naive subsets usually exceeded memory subsets in estimated richness.

The table came from immunoSEQ multiplex PCR; TCRdb's copy has only in-frame clones and leaves some out. The table records millions of clones, around 94% of them present only once. Sequencing used naive CD4+ T cells sorted from blood. Subset meaning: CD45RA+ positively selected. This receptor was taken from a man younger than 30 in good health. This chain links TRBV2 with TRBJ1-2, with D perhaps matching TRBD1 (5 bases). The CDR3 reads CASSERASGRPLDGARGEGYTF. The CDR3 DNA follows: TGTGCCAGCAGTGAAAGGGCTTCGGGGAGGCCGCTGGACGGCGCGCGGGGGGAAGGCTACACCTTC.